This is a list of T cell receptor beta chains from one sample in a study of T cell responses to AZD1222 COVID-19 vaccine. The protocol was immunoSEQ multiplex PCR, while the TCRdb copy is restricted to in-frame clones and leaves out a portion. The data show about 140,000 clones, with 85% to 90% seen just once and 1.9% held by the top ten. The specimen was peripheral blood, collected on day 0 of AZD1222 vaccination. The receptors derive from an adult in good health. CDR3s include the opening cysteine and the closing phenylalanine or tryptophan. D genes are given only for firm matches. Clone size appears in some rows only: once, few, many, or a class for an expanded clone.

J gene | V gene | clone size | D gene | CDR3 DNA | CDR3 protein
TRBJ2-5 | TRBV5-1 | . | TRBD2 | TGCGCCAGCAGCCATGGACTAGACAGTCAAGAGACCCAGTACTTC | CASSHGLDSQETQYF
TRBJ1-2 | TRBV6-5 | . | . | TGTGCCAGCAGTAGCGGGCCGATGGGGGGCTACACCTTC | CASSSGPMGGYTF
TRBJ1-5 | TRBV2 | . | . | TGTGCCAGCAGTGAGGGAGGGCGTCGGGACAATCAGCCCCAGCATTTT | CASSEGGRRDNQPQHF
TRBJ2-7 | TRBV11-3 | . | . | TGTGCCAGCAGCTTAGATTCTAGTGGGGTCGAGCAGTACTTC | CASSLDSSGVEQYF
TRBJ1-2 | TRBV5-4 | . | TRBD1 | TGTGCCAGCAGCTCTGAGACAGGGGACTATGGCTACACCTTC | CASSSETGDYGYTF
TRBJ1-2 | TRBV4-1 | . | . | TGCGCCAGCAGCCCGCCAGAGAAGTATGGCTACACCTTC | CASSPPEKYGYTF
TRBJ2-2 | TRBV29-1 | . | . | TGCAGCGTGGGGACCTCGAACACCGGGGAGCTGTTTTTT | CSVGTSNTGELFF
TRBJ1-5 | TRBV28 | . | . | TGTGCCAGCAGTTTGGTAGAAGGGCACCAAGGAAATCAGCCCCAGCATTTT | CASSLVEGHQGNQPQHF
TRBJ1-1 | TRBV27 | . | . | TGTGCCAGCAGTTTACGGGAGGGATGGACTGAAGCTTTCTTT | CASSLREGWTEAFF
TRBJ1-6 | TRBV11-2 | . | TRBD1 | TGTGCCAGCAGCTTAAGGGACAGAAATTCACCCCTCCACTTT | CASSLRDRNSPLHF
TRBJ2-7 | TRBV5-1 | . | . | TGCGCCAGCAGCTTGGGCAGGGCCTACGAGCAGTACTTC | CASSLGRAYEQYF
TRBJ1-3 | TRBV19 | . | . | TGTGCCAGTAGTATTACAGGGAACTCTGGAAACACCATATATTTT | CASSITGNSGNTIYF
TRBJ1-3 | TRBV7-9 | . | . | TGTGCCAGCAGTAGGGTGTTGGGATCTGGAAACACCATATATTTT | CASSRVLGSGNTIYF
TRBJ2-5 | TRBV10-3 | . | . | TGTGCCATCTCGGGGAAGTACGGGGACGGGCTACAAGAGACCCAGTACTTC | CAISGKYGDGLQETQYF
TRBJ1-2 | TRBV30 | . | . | TGTGCCTGGAGTCTCCAACAAAACAACTATGGCTACACCTTC | CAWSLQQNNYGYTF
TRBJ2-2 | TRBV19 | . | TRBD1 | TGTGCCAGTAAGGGGGCGACGAACACCGGGGAGCTGTTTTTT | CASKGATNTGELFF
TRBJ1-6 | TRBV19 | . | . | TGTGCCAGTAGCCTCCCGGGGGACGGAGATAATTCACCCCTCCACTTT | CASSLPGDGDNSPLHF
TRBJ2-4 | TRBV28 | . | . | TGTGCCAGCAGAAAACGGCTAGCCAAAAACATTCAGTACTTC | CASRKRLAKNIQYF
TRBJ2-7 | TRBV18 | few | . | TGTGCCAGCTCACCAGAGACGGGGAATTACGAGCAGTACTTC | CASSPETGNYEQYF
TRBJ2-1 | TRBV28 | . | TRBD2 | TGTGCCAGCAGTTTATACGGACTAGCGGGAGAAAACGAGCAGTTCTTC | CASSLYGLAGENEQFF
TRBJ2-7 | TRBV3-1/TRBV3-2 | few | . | TGTGCCAGCGGTAGCACCTACGAGCAGTACTTC | CASGSTYEQYF
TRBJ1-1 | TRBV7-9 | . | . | TGTGCCAGCAGCTTAGGGACAGCTAGGTCCCGCGTCACTGAAGCTTTCTTT | CASSLGTARSRVTEAFF
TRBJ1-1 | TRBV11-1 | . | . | TGTGCCAGCAGCTACCCAGGGGTTTTAAACACTGAAGCTTTCTTT | CASSYPGVLNTEAFF
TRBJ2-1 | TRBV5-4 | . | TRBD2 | TGTGCCAGCAGCTTGTGGGTATTCGGCGGGGGGCGAGTTTACAATGAGCAGTTCTTC | CASSLWVFGGGRVYNEQFF
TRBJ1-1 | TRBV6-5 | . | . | TGTGCCGGAACCAGGGGTACGAACACTGAAGCTTTCTTT | CAGTRGTNTEAFF
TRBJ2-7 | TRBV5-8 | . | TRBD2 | TGTGCCAGCAGCAAGGGACTAGCGGGAGGGCCTCTCGAGCAGTACTTC | CASSKGLAGGPLEQYF
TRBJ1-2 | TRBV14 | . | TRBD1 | TGTGCCAGCAGCCACCCGGGACAGGGGTTGGAAGGCTACACCTTC | CASSHPGQGLEGYTF
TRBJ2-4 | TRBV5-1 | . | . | TGCGCCAGCAGCCCTGGACAACTAGCCAAAAACATTCAGTACTTC | CASSPGQLAKNIQYF
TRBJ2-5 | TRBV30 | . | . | TGTGCCTGGGAATCCGACCCCCTTAAACAGTACTTC | CAWESDPLKQYF
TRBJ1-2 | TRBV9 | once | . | TGTGCCAGCAGCGGGTCAGGGGTTTATGGCTACACCTTC | CASSGSGVYGYTF
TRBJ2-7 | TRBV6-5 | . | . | TGTGCCAGCAGGGACAAAGGTTACGAGCAGTACTTC | CASRDKGYEQYF
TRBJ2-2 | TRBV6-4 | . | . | TGTGCCAGCAGTTCCCAGCGAGGCACCGGGGAGCTGTTTTTT | CASSSQRGTGELFF
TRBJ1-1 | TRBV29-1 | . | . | TGCAGCGTTCGAAGCAATCTAAACACTGAAGCTTTCTTT | CSVRSNLNTEAFF
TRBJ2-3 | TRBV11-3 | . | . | TGTGCCAGCAGCTTAGGCCTCAGCGCGGGGGATACGCAGTATTTT | CASSLGLSAGDTQYF
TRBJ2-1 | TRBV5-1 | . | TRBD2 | TGCGCCAGCAGAACTACTAGCGGGAGAGGAAATGAGCAGTTCTTC | CASRTTSGRGNEQFF
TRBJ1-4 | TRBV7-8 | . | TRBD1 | TGTGCCAGCAGCTCCCGGACAGGGGCCCTAGGGGAAAAACTGTTTTTT | CASSSRTGALGEKLFF
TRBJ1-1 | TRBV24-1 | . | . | TGTGCCACCAGTGGGGTGAGGGGGTCTGAAGCTTTCTTT | CATSGVRGSEAFF
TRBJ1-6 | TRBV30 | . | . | TGTGCCTGGACCTCGGGGTATAATTCACCCCTCCACTTT | CAWTSGYNSPLHF
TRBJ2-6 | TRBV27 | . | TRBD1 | TGTGCCAGCAGTCAGACAGGGGCGCACTCTGGGGCCAACGTCCTGACTTTC | CASSQTGAHSGANVLTF
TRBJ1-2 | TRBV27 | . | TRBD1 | TGTGCCAGCAGTTTATCCCCCTTAACGACAGGGAAAGGCTACACCTTC | CASSLSPLTTGKGYTF
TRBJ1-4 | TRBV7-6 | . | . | TGTGCCAGCAGCCCGACGGGGACTAATGAAAAACTGTTTTTT | CASSPTGTNEKLFF
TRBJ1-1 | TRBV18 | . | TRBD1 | TGTGCCAGCTCACTAGGACAGGGGGGGGCGAACACTGAAGCTTTCTTT | CASSLGQGGANTEAFF
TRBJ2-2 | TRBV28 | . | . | TGTGCCAGCACGGAGAACACCGGGGAGCTGTTTTTT | CASTENTGELFF
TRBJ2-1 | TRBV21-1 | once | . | TGTGCCAGGGGCACGGTCAAAGGCTACAATGAGCAGTTCTTC | CARGTVKGYNEQFF
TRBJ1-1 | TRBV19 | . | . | TGTGCCAGTAGTGGGGACTCGGTGAACACTGAAGCTTTCTTT | CASSGDSVNTEAFF
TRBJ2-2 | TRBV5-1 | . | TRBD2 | TGCGCCAGCAGCGGGGGACTAGCGAACACCGGGGAGCTGTTTTTT | CASSGGLANTGELFF
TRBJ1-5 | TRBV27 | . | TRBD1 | TGTGCCAGCGCCGCCCAGGGACAGGTCAATCAGCCCCAGCATTTT | CASAAQGQVNQPQHF
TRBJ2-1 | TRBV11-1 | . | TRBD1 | TGTGCCAGCAGCTTGTCGGACAGGAAGCAGTTCTTC | CASSLSDRKQFF
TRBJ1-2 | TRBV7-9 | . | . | TGTGCCAGCAGCCCACCACAGGGAGGCTATGGCTACACCTTC | CASSPPQGGYGYTF
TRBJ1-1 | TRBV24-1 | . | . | TGTGCCACCAGTGATAACGCGGGTGAAACTGAAGCTTTCTTT | CATSDNAGETEAFF
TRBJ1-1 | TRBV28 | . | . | TGTGCCAGCAGTTTGACTGGATCGGGCATGAACACTGAAGCTTTCTTT | CASSLTGSGMNTEAFF
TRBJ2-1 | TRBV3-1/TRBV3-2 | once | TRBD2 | TGTGCCAGCAGGTCTCGCGGGAGTGGTGATGAGCAGTTCTTC | CASRSRGSGDEQFF
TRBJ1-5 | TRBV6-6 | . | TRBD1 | TGTGCCAGCAGTTACGGGACAGGTAATCAGCCCCAGCATTTT | CASSYGTGNQPQHF
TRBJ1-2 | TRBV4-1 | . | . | TGCGCCAGCAGCCAAGGGACAGAAATATATGGCTACACCTTC | CASSQGTEIYGYTF
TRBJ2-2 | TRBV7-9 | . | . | TGTGCCAGCAGCTTAAGGAGATCCACACGCACCGGGGAGCTGTTTTTT | CASSLRRSTRTGELFF
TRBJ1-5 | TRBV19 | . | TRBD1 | TGTGCCAGTAGTCCCCCCGGAGACAGGGGCCAGCCCCAGCATTTT | CASSPPGDRGQPQHF
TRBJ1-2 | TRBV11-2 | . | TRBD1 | TGTGCCAGCAGCTTCCAGGGGGCAAGACGGAACGGCTACACCTTC | CASSFQGARRNGYTF
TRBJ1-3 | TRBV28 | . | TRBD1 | TGTGCCAGCAGTTTAGTGGGACAGCCTTCTGGAAACACCATATATTTT | CASSLVGQPSGNTIYF
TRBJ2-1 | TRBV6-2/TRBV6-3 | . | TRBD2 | TGTGCCAGCAGTCGTAGCGGGGGTACCAACAATGAGCAGTTCTTC | CASSRSGGTNNEQFF
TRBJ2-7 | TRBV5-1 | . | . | TGCGCCAGCAGCTTGGGCACTTCATCGCAGGTATCCTACGAGCAGTACTTC | CASSLGTSSQVSYEQYF